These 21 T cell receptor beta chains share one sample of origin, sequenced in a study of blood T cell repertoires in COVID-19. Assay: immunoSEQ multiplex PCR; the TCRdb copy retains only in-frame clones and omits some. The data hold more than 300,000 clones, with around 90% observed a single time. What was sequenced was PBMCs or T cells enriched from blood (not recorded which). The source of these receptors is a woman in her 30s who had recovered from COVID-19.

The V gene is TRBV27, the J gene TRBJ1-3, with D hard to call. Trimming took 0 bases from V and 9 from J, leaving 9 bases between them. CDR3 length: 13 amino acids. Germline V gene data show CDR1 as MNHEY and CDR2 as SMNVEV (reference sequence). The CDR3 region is CASSLSWSGTIYF. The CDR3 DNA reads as TGTGCCAGCAGTTTATCCTGGAGTGGCACCATATATTTT.

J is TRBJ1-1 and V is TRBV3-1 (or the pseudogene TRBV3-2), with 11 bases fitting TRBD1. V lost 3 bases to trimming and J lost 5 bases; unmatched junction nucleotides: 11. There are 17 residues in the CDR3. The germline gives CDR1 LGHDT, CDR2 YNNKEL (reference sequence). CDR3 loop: CASSHRTGGAVITEAFF. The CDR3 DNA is TGTGCCAGCAGCCATCGGACAGGGGGCGCGGTTATAACTGAAGCTTTCTTT.

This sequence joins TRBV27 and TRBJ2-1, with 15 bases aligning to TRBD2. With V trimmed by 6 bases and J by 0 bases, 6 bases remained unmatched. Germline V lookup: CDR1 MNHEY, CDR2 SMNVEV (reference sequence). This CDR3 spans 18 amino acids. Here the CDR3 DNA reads TGTGCCAGCAGCCTTGGGACTAGCGGGAGGCCCTCCTACAATGAGCAGTTCTTC. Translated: CASSLGTSGRPSYNEQFF.

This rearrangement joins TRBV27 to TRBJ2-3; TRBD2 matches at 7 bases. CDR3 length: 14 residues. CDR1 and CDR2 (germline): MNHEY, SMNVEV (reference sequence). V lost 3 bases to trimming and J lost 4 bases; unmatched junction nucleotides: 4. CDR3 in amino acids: CASSFLGGADTQYF. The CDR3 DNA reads TGTGCCAGCAGTTTTCTGGGGGGGGCAGATACGCAGTATTTT.

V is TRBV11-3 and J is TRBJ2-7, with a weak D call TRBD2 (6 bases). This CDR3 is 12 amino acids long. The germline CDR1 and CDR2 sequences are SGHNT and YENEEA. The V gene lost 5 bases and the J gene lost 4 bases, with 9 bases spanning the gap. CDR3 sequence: CASSEGGYEQYF. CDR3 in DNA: TGTGCCAGCAGCGAAGGAGGGTACGAGCAGTACTTC.

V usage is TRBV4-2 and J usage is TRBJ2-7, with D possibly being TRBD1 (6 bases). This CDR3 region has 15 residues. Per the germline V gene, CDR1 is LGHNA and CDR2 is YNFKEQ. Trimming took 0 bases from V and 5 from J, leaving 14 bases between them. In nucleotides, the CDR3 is TGTGCCAGCAGCCAAGATCTTTTGGCAGGGGACGAGCAGTACTTC. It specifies CASSQDLLAGDEQYF.

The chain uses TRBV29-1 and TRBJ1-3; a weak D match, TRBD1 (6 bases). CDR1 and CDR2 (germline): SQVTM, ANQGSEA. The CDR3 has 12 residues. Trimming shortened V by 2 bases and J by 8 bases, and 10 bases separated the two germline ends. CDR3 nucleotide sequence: TGCAGCGTTGAATGGGGGCCCGACACCATATATTTT. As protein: CSVEWGPDTIYF.

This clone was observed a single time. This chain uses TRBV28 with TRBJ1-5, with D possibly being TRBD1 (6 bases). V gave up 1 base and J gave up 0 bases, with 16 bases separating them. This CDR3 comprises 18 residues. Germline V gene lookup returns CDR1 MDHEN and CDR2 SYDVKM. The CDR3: CASSLYGQGLLSNQPQHF. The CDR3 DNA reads TGTGCCAGCAGTTTATACGGGCAGGGGTTACTTAGCAATCAGCCCCAGCATTTT.

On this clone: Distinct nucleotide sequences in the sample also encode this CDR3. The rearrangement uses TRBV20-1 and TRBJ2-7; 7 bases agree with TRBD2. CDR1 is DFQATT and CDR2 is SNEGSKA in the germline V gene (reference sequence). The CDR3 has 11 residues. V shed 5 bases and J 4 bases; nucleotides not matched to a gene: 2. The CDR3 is CSARTSYEQYF. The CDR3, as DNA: TGCAGTGCTCGGACTAGTTACGAGCAGTACTTC.

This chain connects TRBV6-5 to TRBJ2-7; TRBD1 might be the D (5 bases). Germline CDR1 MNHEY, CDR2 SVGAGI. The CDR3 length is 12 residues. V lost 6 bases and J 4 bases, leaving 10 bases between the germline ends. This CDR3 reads CASSRTGYEQYF. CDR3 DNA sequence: TGTGCCAGCAGCCGCACAGGATACGAGCAGTACTTC.

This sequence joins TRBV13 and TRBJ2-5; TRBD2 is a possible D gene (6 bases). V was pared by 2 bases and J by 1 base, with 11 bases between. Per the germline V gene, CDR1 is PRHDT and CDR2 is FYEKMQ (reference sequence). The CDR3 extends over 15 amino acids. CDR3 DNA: TGTGCCAGCAGCTTATCCCCGCGGGGCCAAGAGACCCAGTACTTC. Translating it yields CASSLSPRGQETQYF.

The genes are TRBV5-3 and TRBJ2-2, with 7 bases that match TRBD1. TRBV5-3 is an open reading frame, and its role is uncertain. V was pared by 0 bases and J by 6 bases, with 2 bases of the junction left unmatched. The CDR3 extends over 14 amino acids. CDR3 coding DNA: TGTGCCAGAAGCTTGGGACAGGGCTCCGGGGAGCTGTTTTTT. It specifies CARSLGQGSGELFF.

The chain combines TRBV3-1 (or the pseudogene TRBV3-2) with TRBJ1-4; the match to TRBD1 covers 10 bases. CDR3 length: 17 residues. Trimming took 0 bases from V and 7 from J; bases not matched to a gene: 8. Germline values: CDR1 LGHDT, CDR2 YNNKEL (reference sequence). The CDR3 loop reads CASSQETGGPGAEKLFF. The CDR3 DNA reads TGTGCCAGCAGCCAAGAGACAGGGGGCCCAGGGGCTGAAAAACTGTTTTTT.

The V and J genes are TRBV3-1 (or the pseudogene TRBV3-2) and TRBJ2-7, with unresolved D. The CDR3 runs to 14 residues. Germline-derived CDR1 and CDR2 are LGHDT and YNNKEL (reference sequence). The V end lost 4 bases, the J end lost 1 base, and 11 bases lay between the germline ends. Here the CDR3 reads CASSPGVSSYEQYF. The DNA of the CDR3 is TGTGCCAGCAGCCCGGGTGTCTCGTCCTACGAGCAGTACTTC.

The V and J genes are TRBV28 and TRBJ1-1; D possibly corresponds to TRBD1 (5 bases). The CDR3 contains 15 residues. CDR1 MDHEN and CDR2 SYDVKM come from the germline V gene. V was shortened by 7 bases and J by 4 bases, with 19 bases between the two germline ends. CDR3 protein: CASTWGGGTFTEAFF. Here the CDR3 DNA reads TGTGCCAGCACCTGGGGCGGTGGTACGTTCACTGAAGCTTTCTTT.

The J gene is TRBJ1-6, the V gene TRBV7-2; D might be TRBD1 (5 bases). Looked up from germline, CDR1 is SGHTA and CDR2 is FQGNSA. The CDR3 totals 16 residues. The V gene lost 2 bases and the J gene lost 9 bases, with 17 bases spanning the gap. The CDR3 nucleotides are TGTGCCAGCAGCTTACGTTTGCTAGGGGTAGGTTCACCCCTCCACTTT. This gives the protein CASSLRLLGVGSPLHF.

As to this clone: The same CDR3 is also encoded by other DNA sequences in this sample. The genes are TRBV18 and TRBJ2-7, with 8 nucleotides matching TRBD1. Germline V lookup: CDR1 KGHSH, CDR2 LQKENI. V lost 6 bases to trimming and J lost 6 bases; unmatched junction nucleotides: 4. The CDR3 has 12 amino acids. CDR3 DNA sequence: TGTGCCAGCTCGCCGACAGGGGTCGAGCAGTACTTC. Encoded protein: CASSPTGVEQYF.

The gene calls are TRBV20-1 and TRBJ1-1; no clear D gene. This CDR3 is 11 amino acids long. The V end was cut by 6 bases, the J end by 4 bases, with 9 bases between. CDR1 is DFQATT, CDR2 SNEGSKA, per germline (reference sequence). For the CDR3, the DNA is TGCAGTGCGCCGGGGTTCACTGAAGCTTTCTTT. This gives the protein CSAPGFTEAFF.

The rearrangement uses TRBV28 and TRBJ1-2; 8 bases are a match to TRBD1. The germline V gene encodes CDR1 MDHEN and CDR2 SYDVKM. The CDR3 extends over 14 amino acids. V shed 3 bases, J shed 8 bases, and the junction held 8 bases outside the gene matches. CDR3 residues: CASSFRRTGWGYTF. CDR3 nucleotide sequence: TGTGCCAGCAGTTTCCGGAGGACAGGGTGGGGCTACACCTTC.

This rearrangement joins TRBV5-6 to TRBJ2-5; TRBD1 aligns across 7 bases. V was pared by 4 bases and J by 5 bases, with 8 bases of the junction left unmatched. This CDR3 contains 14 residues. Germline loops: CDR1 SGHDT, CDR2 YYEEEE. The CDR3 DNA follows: TGTGCCAGCAGCAAGGGGGCCCCTGGGGAGACCCAGTACTTC. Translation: CASSKGAPGETQYF.

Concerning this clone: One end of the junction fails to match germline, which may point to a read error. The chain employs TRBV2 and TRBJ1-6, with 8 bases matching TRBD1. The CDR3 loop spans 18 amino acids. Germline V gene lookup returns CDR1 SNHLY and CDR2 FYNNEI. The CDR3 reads CASRGTDRVSSFNSPLHF. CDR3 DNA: TGTGCCAGCAGAGGGACGGACAGGGTAAGTTCCTTTAATTCACCCCTCCACTTT.